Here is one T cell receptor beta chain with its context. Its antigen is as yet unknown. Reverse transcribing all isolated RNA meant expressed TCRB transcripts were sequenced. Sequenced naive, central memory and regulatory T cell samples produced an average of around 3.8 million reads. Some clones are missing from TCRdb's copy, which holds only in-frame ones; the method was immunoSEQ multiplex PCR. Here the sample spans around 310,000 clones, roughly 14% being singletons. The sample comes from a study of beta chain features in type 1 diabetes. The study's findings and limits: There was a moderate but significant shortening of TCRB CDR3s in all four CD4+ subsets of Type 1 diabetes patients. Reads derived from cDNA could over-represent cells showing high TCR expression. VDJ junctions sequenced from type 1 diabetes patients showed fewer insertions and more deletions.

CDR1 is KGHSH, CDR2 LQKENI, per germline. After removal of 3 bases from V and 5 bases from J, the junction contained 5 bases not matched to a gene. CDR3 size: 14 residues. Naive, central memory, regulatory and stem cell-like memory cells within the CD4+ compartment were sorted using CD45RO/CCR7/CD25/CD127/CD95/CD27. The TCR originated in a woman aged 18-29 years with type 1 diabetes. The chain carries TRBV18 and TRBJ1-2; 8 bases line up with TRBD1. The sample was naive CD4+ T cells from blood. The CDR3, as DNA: TGTGCCAGCTCACCGGGACAGGAGGTTTATGGCTACACCTTC. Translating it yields CASSPGQEVYGYTF.